The present entry profiles one TCR beta chain with its context. This sample is part of a study of blood T cell repertoires in COVID-19. Background on the study: The samples span acute and convalescent COVID-19 from the United States, Italy and Spain. Sources were T cells, B-cell-depleted T cells, or PBMCs; the material itself was cDNA or gDNA.

Seattle enrolled patients during active infection and tracked them longitudinally. CDR3 size: 14 residues. CDR1 LGHDT and CDR2 YNNKEL come from the germline V gene (reference sequence). The J segment lost 5 bases and the V segment lost 8 bases, leaving 11 bases of the junction unmatched. Clones were read by immunoSEQ multiplex PCR, and TCRdb kept only the in-frame ones, dropping some. The sample consists of about 49,000 clones, approximately 80% of them appearing once. The sequenced sample consisted of peripheral blood. This TCR derives from a woman aged 80 or over with COVID-19, enrolled during active disease. The J gene is TRBJ2-7, the V gene TRBV3-1 (or the pseudogene TRBV3-2), with 8 bases that match TRBD1. DNA for the CDR3: TGTGCCAGCTCCCTTCAGGGGGCGCTTCACGAGCAGTACTTC. It translates to CASSLQGALHEQYF.